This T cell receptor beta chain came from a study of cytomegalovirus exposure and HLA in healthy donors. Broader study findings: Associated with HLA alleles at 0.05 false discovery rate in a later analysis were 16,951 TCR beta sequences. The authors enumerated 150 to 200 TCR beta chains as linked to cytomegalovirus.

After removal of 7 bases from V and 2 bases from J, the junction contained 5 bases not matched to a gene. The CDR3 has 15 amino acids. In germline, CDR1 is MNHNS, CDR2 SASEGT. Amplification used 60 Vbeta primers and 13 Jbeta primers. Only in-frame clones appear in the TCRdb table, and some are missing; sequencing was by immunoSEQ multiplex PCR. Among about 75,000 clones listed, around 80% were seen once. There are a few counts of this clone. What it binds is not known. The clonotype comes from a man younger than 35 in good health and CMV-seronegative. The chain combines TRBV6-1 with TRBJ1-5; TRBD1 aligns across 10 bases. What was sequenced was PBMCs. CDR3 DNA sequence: TGTGCCAGCACGGGACAGGGGCTAGGCAATCAGCCCCAGCATTTT. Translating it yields CASTGQGLGNQPQHF.